What follows is one T cell receptor (beta chain) and its context. Its antigen is not known. This entry belongs to a study of Ad26.COV2.S vaccination and SARS-CoV-2 variants. As for the study in general: The donor belonged to the COV1001 Ad26.COV2.S trial arm. Study results and limitations: Breadth measured for non-spike TCRs was similar across vaccine and placebo recipients.

Treatment described: about 20 received Ad26.COV2.S at low or high dose, single or two shots; about 5 received placebo; per-sample allocation not given. Sampling took place 63 days after the first vaccine or placebo injection. This CDR3 has 15 residues. With V trimmed by 6 bases and J by 3 bases, 11 bases remained unmatched. Germline V gives CDR1 SGHTA, CDR2 FQGTGA. Libraries were prepared by immunoSEQ multiplex PCR; TCRdb keeps only in-frame clonotypes and omits some of them. The table shows under 300,000 clones, with 70% to 90% occurring only once. This rearrangement joins TRBV7-3 to TRBJ2-7; 7 bases agree with TRBD2. The sequenced sample was peripheral blood, obtained in a trial of Ad26.COV2.S vaccine versus placebo. The TCR sequence derives from a person aged 18-65 years who received the Ad26.COV2.S COVID-19 vaccine or a placebo. This CDR3 reads CASRGRSGRFYEQYF. The CDR3 nucleotides are TGTGCCAGCAGAGGACGTAGCGGGCGGTTCTACGAGCAGTACTTC.